The 18 T cell receptor beta chains presented below share a single source sample, sequenced in a study of blood T cells in healthy people across ages. A second PCR, run for about 7 to 12 cycles, used a sample-barcoded 5' primer plus a J-beta primer mix. TCRdb re-called the 5' RACE reads through MiXCR, storing one row per CDR3 protein. Counted here are about 930,000 distinct CDR3 sequences, 25% to 30% occurring once; the ten biggest clones make up approximately 10%. The sample was also linked to a second study, of T cells of mothers and their children.

The sequenced sample was blood. Source of these receptors: a woman between 35 and 50 years old in good health.

Many counts were recorded for this clonotype. CDR3 coding DNA: TGTGCCAGCAGTTACACCGGGGTTGGCTATGGCTACACCTTC. It translates to CASSYTGVGYGYTF. The chain recombines TRBV6-5 with TRBJ1-2, with D unclear. CDR1 is MNHEY, CDR2 SVGAGI, per germline. CDR3 length equals 14 residues. V was clipped by 2 bases and J by 4 bases, with 11 bases between them.

The chain joins TRBV2 to TRBJ2-5; 14 nucleotides align to TRBD2. V lost 4 bases to trimming and J lost 6 bases; unmatched junction nucleotides: 13. Germline V gene lookup returns CDR1 SNHLY and CDR2 FYNNEI. This CDR3 contains 18 residues. In nucleotides, the CDR3 is TGTGCCAGCAGTGGCAGGACTAGCGGGGGGTACCTCGTAAAGACCCAGTACTTC. It encodes CASSGRTSGGYLVKTQYF.

This clonotype appeared once. The V and J genes are TRBV5-1 and TRBJ2-7, with D uncertain. The J call is uncertain, as TRBJ2-5 better fits the DNA end. The germline gives CDR1 SGHRS, CDR2 YFSETQ. The CDR3 totals 15 residues. The CDR3 DNA reads TGCGCCAGCAGCTTGGACCACCCCGGTAAAGAGACCCAGTACTTC. The encoded protein is CASSLDHPGKETQYF.

This clonotype was counted between two and nine times. The chain couples TRBV24-1 to TRBJ2-3; weak D call: TRBD1 (6 bases). The V end was cut by 3 bases, the J end by 14 bases, with 14 bases between. The CDR3 consists of 12 residues. In germline, CDR1 is KGHDR, CDR2 SFDVKD. DNA for the CDR3: TGTGCCACCAGTGATCCCCCCCAGGGGTGGTATTTT. Encoded protein: CATSDPPQGWYF.

Remarks on this clonotype: Lacking the conserved final phenylalanine or tryptophan, this CDR3 likely reflects a read error. The gene calls are TRBV10-3 and TRBJ2-1; TRBD2 matches 13 bases. The junction had 1 base not matched to a gene; V was cut back by 6 bases and J by 2 bases. From germline, CDR1 is ENHRY and CDR2 SYGVKD. The CDR3 has 15 residues. The CDR3 loop is CAIRGTSGTYNEQFL. The CDR3 coding sequence is TGTGCCATCAGAGGGACTAGCGGGACCTACAATGAGCAGTTCTTA.

At least ten counts were recorded for this clonotype. The chain recombines TRBV12-3 or TRBV12-4 with TRBJ2-1; 9 positions agree with TRBD2. The CDR3 has 15 residues. V trimming: 4 bases; J trimming: 8 bases; junction bases outside the gene matches: 9. The CDR3 bases are TGTGCCAGCAGTTCTCTGGCGGGGGGGCCGGATGAGCAGTTCTTC. This codes for CASSSLAGGPDEQFF.

This clonotype was detected a few times. The rearrangement joins TRBV12-3 or TRBV12-4 to TRBJ2-2; a weak D match, TRBD1 (6 bases). Trimming shortened V by 5 bases and J by 4 bases, and 14 bases separated the two germline ends. CDR3 size: 15 residues. The CDR3 bases are TGTGCCAGCAGTATGAGGGGGATTCCCACCGGGGAGCTGTTTTTT. It yields the protein CASSMRGIPTGELFF.

This clonotype was counted a few times. The rearrangement links TRBV27 to TRBJ1-1; a possible D gene is TRBD1 (6 bases). Trimming removed 3 bases at V and 1 base at J, with 9 bases between. This CDR3 has 14 amino acids. Germline loops: CDR1 MNHEY, CDR2 SMNVEV (reference sequence). The CDR3 here is CASSFLGQNTEAFF. The CDR3, as DNA: TGTGCCAGCAGTTTCCTGGGACAGAACACTGAAGCTTTCTTT.

This clonotype was recorded only once. One base away lies a much larger clone, so this may be a sequencing read error. The CDR3 sequence: CASSPRTSGGGIEQYF. CDR3 coding DNA: TGTGCCAGCAGCCCCCGGACTAGCGGGGGGGGAATTGAGCAGTACTTC. The genes are TRBV7-8 and TRBJ2-1; TRBD2 matches at 15 bases. The J call may be mistaken, given a closer DNA end match to TRBJ2-7. Germline V gives CDR1 SGHVS, CDR2 FQNEAQ. This CDR3 contains 16 residues.

This clonotype was counted ten times or more. The chain couples TRBV29-1 to TRBJ2-7, with D perhaps being TRBD1 or TRBD2 (5 bases each). This CDR3 contains 17 residues. Germline V gives CDR1 SQVTM, CDR2 ANQGSEA. Deletions cut 0 bases from V and 2 bases from J, with 20 bases between. CDR3 coding DNA: TGCAGCGTTGAAGATCAAAGAGGGGCAGGGAACCCCTACGAGCAGTACTTC. Translation: CSVEDQRGAGNPYEQYF.

V and J are TRBV7-2 and TRBJ1-2; 8 bases are shared with TRBD1. With 2 bases clipped from V and 1 base from J, the junction kept 3 bases outside the gene matches. This CDR3 region has 15 residues. The germline V gene encodes CDR1 SGHTA and CDR2 FQGNSA. CDR3 sequence: CASSLPGGINYGYTF. The DNA for the CDR3 is TGTGCCAGCAGCTTACCAGGGGGCATTAACTATGGCTACACCTTC.

As to this clonotype: The germline gene is not matched at one end of the junction; a read error may be the cause. The genes are TRBV28 and TRBJ1-4; TRBD1 aligns across 10 bases. The CDR3 contains 15 residues. CDR1 is MDHEN, CDR2 SYDVKM, per germline. The DNA of the CDR3 is TGTGCCAGCAGACGCCGGGACAGGGGACCAGAAAAACGGTTTTTT. This translates into CASRRRDRGPEKRFF.

This clonotype was seen repeatedly, ten times or more. The chain links TRBV20-1 to TRBJ2-5; 7 bases align to TRBD1. Trimming removed 3 bases from V and 2 bases from J; junction bases left unmatched: 15. Per germline, CDR1 DFQATT and CDR2 SNEGSKA (reference sequence). CDR3 length equals 17 residues. The CDR3 here is CSARDAAGTVSQETQYF. The DNA for the CDR3 is TGCAGTGCTAGGGACGCAGCCGGGACAGTTTCTCAAGAGACCCAGTACTTC.

The chain recombines TRBV3-1 with TRBJ2-4; perhaps TRBD2 as D (7 bases). The CDR3 spans 15 residues. Germline V gives CDR1 LGHDT, CDR2 YNNKEL (reference sequence). The ends were cut back, 4 bases at V and 13 bases at J, with 23 bases in the middle. CDR3 nucleotide sequence: TGTGCCAGCAGCCGCCAACCGGGGGGCCGAAATGAGCAGTACTTC. Its translation is CASSRQPGGRNEQYF.

This clonotype was found many times. The CDR3 DNA follows: TGTGCCATCAGTGTTGGGTACGGACAGGGGGCGGACTATGGCTACACCTTC. Translated, it gives CAISVGYGQGADYGYTF. The chain has TRBV10-3 and TRBJ1-2, with 11 bases identical to TRBD1. The CDR3 extends over 17 amino acids. V shed 4 bases, J shed 3 bases, and the junction held 10 bases outside the gene matches. CDR1 and CDR2 (germline): ENHRY, SYGVKD.

This clonotype was recorded only once. The CDR3 nucleotides read TGCGCCAGCAGACCCTCGACAGGGGCCCACGAGCAGTACTTC. It specifies CASRPSTGAHEQYF. The V gene is TRBV5-1, the J gene TRBJ2-5; 8 positions agree with TRBD1. The J call may not be correct, given that the DNA end is closer to TRBJ2-7. Per germline, CDR1 SGHRS and CDR2 YFSETQ. CDR3 length: 14 residues.

V is TRBV28 and J is TRBJ1-2; 7 bases agree with TRBD1. V shed 5 bases, J shed 5 bases, and the junction held 17 bases outside the gene matches. Germline V gene lookup returns CDR1 MDHEN and CDR2 SYDVKM. The CDR3 length is 17 residues. The CDR3 DNA is TGTGCCAGCAGTGGGACTCGGGACAGTCAATTCTCGTATGGCTACACCTTC. Its translation is CASSGTRDSQFSYGYTF.

CDR3 sequence (DNA): TGTGCCAGCAGCCCTGGGGGACAGGGGGACTACGAGCAGTACTTC. The encoded protein is CASSPGGQGDYEQYF. The chain combines TRBV28 with TRBJ2-7; 11 nucleotides align to TRBD1. Germline V gene sequence: CDR1 MDHEN, CDR2 SYDVKM. Losses at the gene ends were 6 bases for V and 3 bases for J; bases not matched to a gene: 7. CDR3 length equals 15 residues.